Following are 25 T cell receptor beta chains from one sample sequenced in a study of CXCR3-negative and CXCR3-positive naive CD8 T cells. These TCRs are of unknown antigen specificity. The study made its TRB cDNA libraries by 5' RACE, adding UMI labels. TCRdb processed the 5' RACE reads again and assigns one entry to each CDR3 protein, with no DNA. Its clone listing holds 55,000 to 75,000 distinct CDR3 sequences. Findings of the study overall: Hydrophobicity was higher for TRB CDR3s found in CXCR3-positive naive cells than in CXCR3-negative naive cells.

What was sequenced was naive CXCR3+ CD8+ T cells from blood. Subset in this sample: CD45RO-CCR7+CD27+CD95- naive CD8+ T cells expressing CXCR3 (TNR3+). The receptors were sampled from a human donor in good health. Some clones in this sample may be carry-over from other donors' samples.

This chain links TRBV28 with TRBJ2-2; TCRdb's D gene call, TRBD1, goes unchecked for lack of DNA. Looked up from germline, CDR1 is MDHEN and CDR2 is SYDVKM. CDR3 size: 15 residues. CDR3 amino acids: CASSLDGTLTGELFF.

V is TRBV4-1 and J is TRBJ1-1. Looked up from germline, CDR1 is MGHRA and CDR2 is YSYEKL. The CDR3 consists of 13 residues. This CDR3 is CASSQDGSTEAFF.

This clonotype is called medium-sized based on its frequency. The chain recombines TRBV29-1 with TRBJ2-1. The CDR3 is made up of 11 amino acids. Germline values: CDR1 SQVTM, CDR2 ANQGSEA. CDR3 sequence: CSADFYNEQFF.

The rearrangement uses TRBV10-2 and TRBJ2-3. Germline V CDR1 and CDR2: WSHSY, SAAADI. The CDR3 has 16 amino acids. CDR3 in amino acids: CASSEGTSRPTDTQYF.

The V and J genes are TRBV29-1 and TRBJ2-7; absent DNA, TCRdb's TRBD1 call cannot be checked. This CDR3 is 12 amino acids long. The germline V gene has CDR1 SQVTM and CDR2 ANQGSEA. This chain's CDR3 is CSVEGTGDEQYF.

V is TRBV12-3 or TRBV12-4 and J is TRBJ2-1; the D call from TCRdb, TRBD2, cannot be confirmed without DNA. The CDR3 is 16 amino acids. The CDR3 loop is CASSLEAGGLYNEQFF.

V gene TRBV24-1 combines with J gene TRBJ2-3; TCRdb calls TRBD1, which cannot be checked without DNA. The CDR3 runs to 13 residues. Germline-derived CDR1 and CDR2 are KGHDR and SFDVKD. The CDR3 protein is CATSGGEADTQYF.

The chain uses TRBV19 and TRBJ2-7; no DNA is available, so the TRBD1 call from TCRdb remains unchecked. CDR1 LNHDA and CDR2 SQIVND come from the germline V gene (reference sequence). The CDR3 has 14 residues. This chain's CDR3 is CASGDRTLSYEQYF.

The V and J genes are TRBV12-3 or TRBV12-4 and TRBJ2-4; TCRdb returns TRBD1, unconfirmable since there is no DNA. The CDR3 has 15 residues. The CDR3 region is CASSLGTGAKNIQYF.

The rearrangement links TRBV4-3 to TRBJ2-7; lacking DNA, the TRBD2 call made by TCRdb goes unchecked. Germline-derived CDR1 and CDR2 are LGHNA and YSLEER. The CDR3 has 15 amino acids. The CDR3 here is CASSQDEGGGNEQYF.

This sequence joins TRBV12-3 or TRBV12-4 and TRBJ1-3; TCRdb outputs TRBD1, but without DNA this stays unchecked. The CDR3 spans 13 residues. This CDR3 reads CASSDPDKYTIYF.

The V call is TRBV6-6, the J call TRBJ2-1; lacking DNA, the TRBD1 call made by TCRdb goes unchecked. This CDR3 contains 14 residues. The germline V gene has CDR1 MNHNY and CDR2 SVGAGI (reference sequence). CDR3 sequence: CASRHREAREEQFF.

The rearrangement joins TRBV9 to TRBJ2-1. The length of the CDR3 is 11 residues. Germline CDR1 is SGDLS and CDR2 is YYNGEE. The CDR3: CASSVKDEQFF.

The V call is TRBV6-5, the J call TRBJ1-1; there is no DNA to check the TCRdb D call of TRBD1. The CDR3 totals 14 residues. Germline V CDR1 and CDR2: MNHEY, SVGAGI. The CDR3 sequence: CASRPGGENTEAFF.

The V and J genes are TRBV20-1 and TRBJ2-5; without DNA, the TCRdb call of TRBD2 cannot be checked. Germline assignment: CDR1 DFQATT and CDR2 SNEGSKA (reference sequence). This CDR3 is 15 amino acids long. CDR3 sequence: CSARDLGLELGTQYF.

The CDR3 reads CASSEQGASYNEQFF. The chain joins TRBV6-4 to TRBJ2-1; TCRdb picks TRBD1, but there is no DNA to check that call. The germline CDR1 and CDR2 sequences are MRHNA and SNTAGT. The CDR3 covers 15 residues.

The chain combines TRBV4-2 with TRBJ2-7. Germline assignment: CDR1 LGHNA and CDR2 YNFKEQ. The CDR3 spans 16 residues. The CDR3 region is CASSQEGGRQHYEQYF.

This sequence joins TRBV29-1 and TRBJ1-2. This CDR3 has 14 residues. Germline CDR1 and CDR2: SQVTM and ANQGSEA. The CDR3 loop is CSVEDSEHPYGYTF. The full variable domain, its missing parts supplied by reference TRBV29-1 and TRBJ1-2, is SAVISQKPSRDICQRGTSLTIQCQVDSQVTMMFWYRQQPGQSLTLIATANQGSEATYESGFVIDKFPISRPNLTFSTLTVSNMSPEDSSIYLCSVEDSEHPYGYTFGSGTRLTVV.

The CDR3 is CASSFGLATGAGGPGSYNEQFF. This sequence joins TRBV28 and TRBJ2-1; TCRdb's D call of TRBD2 is untestable without DNA. The length of the CDR3 is 22 residues. CDR1 and CDR2 (germline): MDHEN, SYDVKM.

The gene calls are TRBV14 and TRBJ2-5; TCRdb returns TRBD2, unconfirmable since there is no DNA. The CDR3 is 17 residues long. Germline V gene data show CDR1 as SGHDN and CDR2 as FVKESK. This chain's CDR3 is CASSQDRPGALQETQYF.

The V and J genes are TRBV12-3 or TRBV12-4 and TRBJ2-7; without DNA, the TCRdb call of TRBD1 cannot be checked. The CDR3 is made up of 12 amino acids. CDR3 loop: CASRTGFVEQYF.

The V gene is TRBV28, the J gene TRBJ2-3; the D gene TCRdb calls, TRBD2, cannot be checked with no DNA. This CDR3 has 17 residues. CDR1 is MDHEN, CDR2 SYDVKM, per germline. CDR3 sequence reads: CASSLPRTTPGDDTQYF. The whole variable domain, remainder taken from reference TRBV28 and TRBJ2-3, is DVKVTQSSRYLVKRTGEKVFLECVQDMDHENMFWYRQDPGLGLRLIYFSYDVKMKEKGDIPEGYSVSREKKERFSLILESASTNQTSMYLCASSLPRTTPGDDTQYFGPGTRLTVL.

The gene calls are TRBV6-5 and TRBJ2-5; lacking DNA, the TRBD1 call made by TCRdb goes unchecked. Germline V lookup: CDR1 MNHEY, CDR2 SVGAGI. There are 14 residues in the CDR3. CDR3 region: CASSHGGPQETQYF.

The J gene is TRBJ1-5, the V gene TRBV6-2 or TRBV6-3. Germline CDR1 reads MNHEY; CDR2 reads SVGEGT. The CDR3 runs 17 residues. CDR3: CASSSALWSVGNQPQHF.

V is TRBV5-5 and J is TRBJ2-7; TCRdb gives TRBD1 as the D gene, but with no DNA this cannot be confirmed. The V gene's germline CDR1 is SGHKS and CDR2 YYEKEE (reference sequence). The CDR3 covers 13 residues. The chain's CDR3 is CASSGGRGYEQYF.